Shown below are 5 T cell receptor beta chains from a single sample sequenced in a study of T cells in Graves' hyperthyroidism and ophthalmopathy. TCR beta CDR3 regions were amplified from RNA. An initial round of RT-PCR targeting the TCR CDR3 relied on the HTBI primer set. MiXCR, run by TCRdb on the multiplex PCR reads, gives a single entry per CDR3 protein. The sample yields roughly 380,000 distinct CDR3 sequences, approximately 13% seen once. The sequenced sample was blood. These receptors came from a woman between 55 and 75 years old with Graves' hyperthyroidism.

J is TRBJ2-2 and V is TRBV15, with a weak D call TRBD1 (6 bases). The germline gives CDR1 LNHNV, CDR2 YYDKDF (reference sequence). The V end was cut by 5 bases, the J end by 7 bases, with 11 bases between. The CDR3 is made up of 13 amino acids. CDR3 amino acids: CATSQGGNGELFF. In DNA form, the CDR3 reads TGTGCCACCAGCCAAGGGGGAAACGGGGAGCTGTTTTTT.

This clonotype has a count of ten or more. V and J are TRBV2 and TRBJ2-1, with a tentative D call TRBD1 (5 bases). V was clipped by 4 bases and J by 6 bases, with 13 bases between them. CDR1 is SNHLY and CDR2 is FYNNEI in the germline V gene. The CDR3 has 14 amino acids. CDR3 coding DNA: TGTGCCAGCAGTGTGGGCAGGGCCCTCAATGAGCAGTTCTTC. Its protein product is CASSVGRALNEQFF.

This clonotype has just a few counts. This chain connects TRBV14 to TRBJ2-5, with D unclear. Trimming shortened V by 0 bases and J by 5 bases, and 16 bases separated the two germline ends. Germline V lookup: CDR1 SGHDN, CDR2 FVKESK. The CDR3 sequence is 16 residues long. CDR3 residues: CASSQDRRPPWETQYF. The CDR3 DNA is TGTGCCAGCAGCCAAGATAGAAGACCTCCTTGGGAGACCCAGTACTTC. Full variable domain (remainder filled in from reference TRBV14 and TRBJ2-5): EAGVTQFPSHSVIEKGQTVTLRCDPISGHDNLYWYRRVMGKEIKFLLHFVKESKQDESGMPNNRFLAERTGGTYSTLKVQPAELEDSGVYFCASSQDRRPPWETQYFGPGTRLLVL.

This clonotype was counted many times. The chain recombines TRBV7-8 with TRBJ1-2, with TRBD1 matching 8 bases. With 7 bases clipped from V and 4 bases from J, the junction kept 20 bases outside the gene matches. The length of the CDR3 is 18 residues. Per the germline V gene, CDR1 is SGHVS and CDR2 is FQNEAQ. The DNA for the CDR3 is TGTGCCAGCATACCATCGGGCGGGTCGGGACAGGACCTCTATGGCTACACCTTC. Its translation is CASIPSGGSGQDLYGYTF.

This clonotype was seen at least ten times. The V gene is TRBV5-1, the J gene TRBJ2-7; 9 bases align to TRBD2. The CDR3 has 15 amino acids. Trimming at V came to 4 bases and at J to 5 bases, leaving 10 bases not matched to a gene. The germline CDR1 and CDR2 sequences are SGHRS and YFSETQ. CDR3 DNA sequence: TGCGCCAGCAGCGCTGGGACTAGCCTATTAAACGAGCAGTACTTC. It specifies CASSAGTSLLNEQYF.